One T cell receptor beta chain is described in this entry. The antigen it recognizes is unknown. Base quality data are lacking; no much larger clone is found one base away. TCRbeta CDR3 regions were amplified from genomic DNA using the immunoSEQ Assay, a bias-controlled multiplex PCR. The published analysis was carried out like this. Within the assay, amplification of reference gene primers was used to estimate how many nucleated cells each sample contained. Sequence reads were collapsed and filtered to measure the absolute abundance of every unique TCRbeta CDR3 rearrangement. Productive Simpson clonality was computed per sample as the square root of Simpson's diversity index over productive rearrangements. TCRdb carries this immuneACCESS record with in-frame sequences only. Its versions omit some clonotypes, under half of them owing to an unresolved V gene in the studies checked, with the rest unexplained. V and J calls and clone size are copied from that table; D and trimming were computed from the DNA. The sample records some 87,000 clones, about four fifths of which are singletons. The leading ten clones occupy less than 20% of the sample.

The record originates from a study of blood T cell repertoires in COVID-19 (dated by TCRdb to the early 2020s). About the investigation overall: Samples covering the acute and convalescent phases of COVID-19 were provided by collaborators in the United States, Italy and Spain. Where HLA class I and class II types were available, the types were taken from metadata supplied by the sample provider, not from assay-based typing. The prospective study material was composed of cDNA or gDNA derived from T cells, B-cell-depleted T cells, or PBMCs. Deeply sampled blood TCRbeta repertoires from subjects exposed to, actively infected with, or recovered from COVID-19 were included in the dataset. A de-identified subject ID, COVID-19 status, age in years and sex were almost always included in the sample metadata. Samples came from the ongoing ImmuneRACE study (first 160 participants) plus 1,254 subjects from 6 global collaborators. The repertoires were released in a freely available public database meant as a resource for research on the immune response to SARS-CoV-2.

The CDR3 goes from the cysteine to the phenylalanine over 14 residues. Only the CDR3 DNA stays, 42 bases, in frame from base 1. CDR1 and CDR2, per the germline V gene (reference sequence), are MNHNY and SVGAGI. V drops 6 bases and J drops 7 bases, leaving 16 bases in between. Paper-wide results and their limitations: How much clinical and demographic metadata was included differed by source and by participant, and the metadata was provided uncurated.

Each collaborating institution followed its own protocols to collect whole blood in K2EDTA tubes. For TCRbeta analysis, collaborators shipped samples in one of three forms: frozen whole blood, isolated PBMCs, or DNA extracted from either of those sample types. This clonotype was sampled from a woman older than 75 with active or convalescent COVID-19. Here the chain combines TRBV6-6 and TRBJ1-5, with TRBD1 as a weak D call on 5 bases. Sequenced sample: peripheral blood. The bases are TGTGCCAGCAGATCAGGGTCCGTGGGGCAGCCCCAGCATTTT. Protein translation: CASRSGSVGQPQHF.